What follows are 30 T cell receptor beta chains derived from one specimen sequenced in a study of CD8 T cells in ankylosing spondylitis. TCRdb ran MiXCR on the 5' RACE reads and lists one entry per CDR3 protein. The profile covers about 140,000 distinct CDR3 sequences, with roughly 8.8% appearing a single time and 7.3% taken by the ten largest. Sequencing input: synovial fluid, either unsorted or a sorted T cell fraction (not recorded which). The receptor source for this set is a male donor with ankylosing spondylitis.

This clonotype was detected ten times or more. J is TRBJ2-7 and V is TRBV3-1; the match to TRBD1 covers 9 bases. In germline, CDR1 is LGHDT, CDR2 YNNKEL (reference sequence). This CDR3 region has 13 residues. J gave up 6 bases and V 1 base, and 1 base lay outside the gene matches. CDR3 coding DNA: TGTGCCAGCAGCCAAGGACAGGGGGGCGAGCAGTACTTC. This codes for CASSQGQGGEQYF.

This chain joins TRBV12-5 and TRBJ2-1; D is unclear. Trimming shortened V by 0 bases and J by 5 bases, and 14 bases separated the two germline ends. The CDR3 sequence is 16 residues long. The germline CDR1 and CDR2 sequences are LGHNT and FRNRAP. CDR3 DNA sequence: TGTGCTAGTGGTTTGGTCGTCGGGCCAGGCCACAATGAGCAGTTCTTC. It encodes CASGLVVGPGHNEQFF.

In its sample, this clonotype was seen many times. The rearrangement uses TRBV12-3 or TRBV12-4 and TRBJ2-1; maybe TRBD1 (5 bases). The CDR3 runs to 14 residues. V lost 2 bases and J 2 bases, leaving 7 bases between the germline ends. CDR3 loop: CASSLTGTYNEQFF. The CDR3 region has the DNA TGTGCCAGCAGTTTAACAGGAACCTACAATGAGCAGTTCTTC.

This clonotype was recorded at least ten times. The CDR3 reads CASRNRGRQPQHF. CDR3 nucleotides: TGTGCCAGCAGAAACAGGGGTCGACAGCCCCAGCATTTT. The chain has TRBV2 and TRBJ1-5, with TRBD1 matching over 7 bases. The CDR3 has 13 amino acids. V trimming: 6 bases; J trimming: 7 bases; junction bases outside the gene matches: 6. The germline gives CDR1 SNHLY, CDR2 FYNNEI.

This clonotype was seen ten or more times. The chain carries TRBV7-2 and TRBJ1-4, with D unresolved. The CDR3 consists of 16 residues. Germline V lookup: CDR1 SGHTA, CDR2 FQGNSA. Trimming left V 5 bases short and J 0 bases short, with 13 bases between. The DNA for the CDR3 is TGTGCCAGCAGCCCGGGTGGTGGGGCAACTAATGAAAAACTGTTTTTT. Its translation is CASSPGGGATNEKLFF.

This clonotype has a count of ten or more. CDR3 sequence reads: CAHSAGRDTGELFF. In DNA form, the CDR3 reads TGTGCCCACTCTGCGGGCAGGGACACCGGGGAGCTGTTTTTT. The V and J genes are TRBV28 and TRBJ2-2; D possibly uses TRBD1 or TRBD2 (5 bases each). Germline assignment: CDR1 MDHEN and CDR2 SYDVKM. There are 14 residues in the CDR3. V shed 11 bases and J shed 3 bases, with 16 bases lying between them.

This clonotype was counted a few times. This CDR3 reads CASHWGLVTDTQYF. In nucleotides, the CDR3 is TGCGCCAGCCACTGGGGGCTAGTCACAGATACGCAGTATTTT. V is TRBV5-1 and J is TRBJ2-3, with a weak D call TRBD1 (6 bases). The CDR3 has 14 residues. Germline V lookup: CDR1 SGHRS, CDR2 YFSETQ. Trimming pared 7 bases from V and 2 bases from J, leaving 14 bases between. Full variable domain (outside the CDR3, taken from reference TRBV5-1 and TRBJ2-3): KAGVTQTPRYLIKTRGQQVTLSCSPISGHRSVSWYQQTPGQGLQFLFEYFSETQRNKGNFPGRFSGRQFSNSRSEMNVSTLELGDSALYLCASHWGLVTDTQYFGPGTRLTVL.

This chain uses TRBV28 with TRBJ2-2; D call uncertain. Trimming pared 2 bases from V and 1 base from J, leaving 2 bases between. CDR1 and CDR2 from the germline V gene are MDHEN and SYDVKM. The CDR3 covers 13 residues. Here the CDR3 reads CASSLQNTGELFF. The CDR3 DNA reads as TGTGCCAGCAGTTTACAGAACACCGGGGAGCTGTTTTTT.

This clonotype was found many times. This chain links TRBV6-2 or TRBV6-3 with TRBJ2-2; D ambiguous. This CDR3 region has 14 residues. Trimming left V 4 bases short and J 5 bases short, with 11 bases between. Germline-derived CDR1 and CDR2 are MNHEY and SVGEGT. In DNA, the CDR3 is TGTGCCAGCAGTTTGTCAGAGGAGACCGGGGAGCTGTTTTTT. It yields the protein CASSLSEETGELFF.

This clonotype was observed a handful of times. This chain links TRBV9 with TRBJ2-1, with unresolved D. CDR3 size: 15 residues. Trimming took off 0 bases at V and 12 bases at J, with 19 bases between the two ends. Germline CDR1 SGDLS, CDR2 YYNGEE. CDR3 sequence reads: CASSVGLRGAFGQFF. Here the CDR3 DNA reads TGTGCCAGCAGCGTAGGCTTAAGAGGAGCGTTTGGGCAGTTCTTC. The full variable domain, in which reference TRBV9 and TRBJ2-1 provide the parts outside the CDR3, is DSGVTQTPKHLITATGQRVTLRCSPRSGDLSVYWYQQSLDQGLQFLIQYYNGEERAKGNILERFSAQQFPDLHSELNLSSLELGDSALYFCASSVGLRGAFGQFFGPGTRLTVL.

This clonotype was seen at least ten times. In DNA, the CDR3 is TGCGCCAGCAGCTTGTACAGGGACTACGAGCAGTACTTC. Translated, it gives CASSLYRDYEQYF. The genes are TRBV5-1 and TRBJ2-7, with D perhaps matching TRBD1 (6 bases). The CDR3 has 13 amino acids. CDR1 and CDR2 (germline): SGHRS, YFSETQ. V was pared by 1 base and J by 3 bases, with 8 bases between.

The sample holds many counts of this clonotype. The chain recombines TRBV5-1 with TRBJ2-7; 7 nucleotides match TRBD2. The CDR3 contains 15 residues. The V gene end was trimmed by 4 bases and the J gene end by 2 bases; junction bases not matched to a gene: 9. Per germline, CDR1 SGHRS and CDR2 YFSETQ. The DNA of the CDR3 is TGCGCCAGCAGCAAGGGGACTACGTTTCCCTACGAGCAGTACTTC. Translation gives CASSKGTTFPYEQYF.

The chain carries TRBV28 and TRBJ1-1; no clear D. CDR3 length: 15 amino acids. Trimming removed 7 bases from V and 0 bases from J, with 15 bases in between. Per the germline V gene, CDR1 is MDHEN and CDR2 is SYDVKM. The CDR3 protein is CASIGSKAMNTEAFF. The DNA of the CDR3 is TGTGCCAGCATAGGATCGAAAGCTATGAACACTGAAGCTTTCTTT.

CDR3 loop: CASSQVASTYEQYF. CDR3 nucleotide sequence: TGTGCCAGCAGCCAAGTGGCCTCGACCTACGAGCAGTACTTC. The J gene is TRBJ2-7, the V gene TRBV4-2; unclear D gene. Trimming pared 1 base from V and 2 bases from J, leaving 9 bases between. Germline CDR1 reads LGHNA; CDR2 reads YNFKEQ. The CDR3 has 14 amino acids.

The CDR3 reads CASSRAGSGEQYF. CDR3 nucleotides: TGTGCCAGCAGCCGAGCCGGCTCGGGAGAGCAGTACTTC. The chain has TRBV14 and TRBJ2-7; maybe TRBD2 (5 bases). The CDR3 has 13 amino acids. Germline values: CDR1 SGHDN, CDR2 FVKESK. V shed 4 bases and J shed 7 bases, with 14 bases lying between them.

This clonotype has just a few counts. V gene TRBV7-2 combines with J gene TRBJ2-5; no firm D call. The germline gives CDR1 SGHTA, CDR2 FQGNSA. Deletions cut 5 bases from V and 7 bases from J, with 11 bases between. CDR3 length: 12 amino acids. CDR3 region: CASSRAVGTQYF. In nucleotides, the CDR3 is TGTGCCAGCAGCCGTGCCGTCGGGACCCAGTACTTC.

This clonotype has at least ten counts. The chain combines TRBV20-1 with TRBJ1-5; TRBD1 is a possible D gene (5 bases). V gave up 0 bases and J gave up 1 base, with 13 bases separating them. The CDR3 runs 16 residues. Germline V lookup: CDR1 DFQATT, CDR2 SNEGSKA (reference sequence). The CDR3 is CSARDGSRGSNQPQHF. The CDR3 bases are TGCAGTGCTAGAGATGGTTCCCGGGGGAGCAATCAGCCCCAGCATTTT.

This clonotype was detected a few times. The chain employs TRBV11-2 and TRBJ2-5; D is undetermined. Germline V lookup: CDR1 SGHAT, CDR2 FQNNGV. With 5 bases removed from V and 1 base from J, the gap between germline ends came to 14 bases. This CDR3 has 15 residues. The CDR3 is CASSPRGGFQETQYF. Here the CDR3 DNA reads TGTGCCAGCAGCCCCCGAGGCGGATTCCAAGAGACCCAGTACTTC.

This CDR3 is CASSRTGGLTYNEQFF. As DNA, the CDR3 is TGTGCCAGTAGCCGAACGGGGGGACTTACCTACAATGAGCAGTTCTTC. The chain employs TRBV19 and TRBJ2-1, with TRBD2 matching 7 bases. The CDR3 length is 16 residues. Germline values: CDR1 LNHDA, CDR2 SQIVND (reference sequence). V lost 6 bases, J lost 2 bases, and 10 bases stayed unmatched.

This clonotype was seen ten or more times. The chain couples TRBV5-1 to TRBJ1-6; the D gene is possibly TRBD1 (5 bases). The CDR3 extends over 14 amino acids. Germline-derived CDR1 and CDR2 are SGHRS and YFSETQ. Trimming removed 3 bases from V and 8 bases from J, with 12 bases in between. CDR3 amino acids: CASSWGVGDSPLHF. The CDR3 nucleotides are TGCGCCAGCAGCTGGGGGGTCGGGGATTCACCCCTCCACTTT.

Ten or more counts support this clonotype. The chain combines TRBV5-1 with TRBJ1-2; D possibly corresponds to TRBD1 (5 bases). The length of the CDR3 is 13 residues. Deletions cut 2 bases from V and 4 bases from J, with 9 bases between. Germline CDR1 is SGHRS and CDR2 is YFSETQ. DNA for the CDR3: TGCGCCAGCAGCTTAGGGACGGCCTATGGCTACACCTTC. Translation gives CASSLGTAYGYTF.

This clonotype was counted at least ten times. The chain is built from TRBV20-1 and TRBJ2-3; D remains unclear. CDR1 DFQATT and CDR2 SNEGSKA come from the germline V gene (reference sequence). The CDR3 is 12 amino acids. V gave up 6 bases and J gave up 8 bases, with 15 bases separating them. CDR3 DNA: TGCAGTGCCCCCCACGGGCGGATTACGCAGTATTTT. As protein: CSAPHGRITQYF.

Ten or more counts support this clonotype. The genes are TRBV28 and TRBJ1-2; tentative D call: TRBD1 (6 bases). The CDR3 consists of 13 residues. V shed 4 bases and J shed 7 bases, with 13 bases lying between them. Germline V lookup: CDR1 MDHEN, CDR2 SYDVKM. Written as DNA, the CDR3 is TGTGCCAGCAGTTCGTACAGGGCGGGTGGCTACACCTTC. This encodes CASSSYRAGGYTF.

V and J are TRBV6-5 and TRBJ2-3; perhaps D is TRBD1 or TRBD2 (5 bases each). Germline lookup yields CDR1 MNHEY and CDR2 SVGAGI. This CDR3 spans 14 amino acids. The ends were cut back, 2 bases at V and 14 bases at J, with 20 bases in the middle. The DNA for the CDR3 is TGTGCCAGCAGTTACGCGAGGGGCTACCCCTCGGCGTATTTT. It encodes CASSYARGYPSAYF.

This clonotype was seen repeatedly, ten times or more. V usage is TRBV5-6 and J usage is TRBJ1-4; possible D gene TRBD1, 6 bases. Trimming took off 2 bases at V and 6 bases at J, with 11 bases between the two ends. This CDR3 has 14 amino acids. CDR1 is SGHDT, CDR2 YYEEEE, per germline. CDR3 nucleotides: TGTGCCAGCAGCTTAAATCAGGGGTATGAAAAACTGTTTTTT. Its protein is CASSLNQGYEKLFF.

The chain uses TRBV20-1 and TRBJ2-3; D is unresolved. The length of the CDR3 is 15 residues. V gave up 0 bases and J gave up 2 bases, with 12 bases separating them. Germline CDR1 is DFQATT and CDR2 is SNEGSKA (reference sequence). The CDR3 DNA follows: TGCAGTGCTAGAGACGTAGGGCAGTACACAGATACGCAGTATTTT. This codes for CSARDVGQYTDTQYF.

This clonotype was recorded at least ten times. This chain links TRBV27 with TRBJ1-4; D ambiguous. Germline CDR1 and CDR2: MNHEY and SMNVEV (reference sequence). Trimming stripped 5 bases from V and 6 bases from J, with 10 bases between. The CDR3 has 13 residues. The CDR3 region has the DNA TGTGCCAGCAGTCCCGTTGGGTATGAAAAACTGTTTTTT. Protein sequence: CASSPVGYEKLFF.

This clonotype was observed many times. The chain couples TRBV28 to TRBJ2-3; D not certain. The CDR3 has 12 residues. Between the trimmed V and J ends, which lost 6 bases and 8 bases, there was a span of 12 bases. Germline CDR1 reads MDHEN; CDR2 reads SYDVKM. CDR3 nucleotides: TGTGCCAGCAGCCGCTACACTATTACGCAGTATTTT. Amino acid sequence: CASSRYTITQYF.

This clonotype was seen only a few times. The chain combines TRBV4-1 with TRBJ2-3, with 7 bases identical to TRBD1. CDR1 and CDR2 (germline): MGHRA, YSYEKL. CDR3 size: 16 residues. After removal of 4 bases from V and 2 bases from J, the junction contained 9 bases not matched to a gene. CDR3 nucleotide sequence: TGCGCCAGCAGCCGAAGGGGGCCCGGGCCCACAGATACGCAGTATTTT. It is translated as CASSRRGPGPTDTQYF.

This clonotype was counted ten times or more. This sequence joins TRBV20-1 and TRBJ1-5; 8 nucleotides agree with TRBD1. The junction had 7 bases not matched to a gene; V was cut back by 3 bases and J by 9 bases. Germline V gene lookup returns CDR1 DFQATT and CDR2 SNEGSKA (reference sequence). This CDR3 region has 13 residues. Here the CDR3 DNA reads TGCAGTGCTAGTGGGACAGGTGGAAGGCCCCAGCATTTT. Residues: CSASGTGGRPQHF.